This passage covers 16 T cell receptor beta chains from one sample sequenced in a study of cytomegalovirus exposure and HLA in healthy donors. Clones were read by immunoSEQ multiplex PCR, and TCRdb kept only the in-frame ones, dropping some. The sample contains about 360,000 clones, approximately 90% of which appear only once. Sequenced sample: PBMCs. These receptors were taken from a woman aged 18-30 years in good health and CMV-seronegative.

The chain employs TRBV30 and TRBJ1-5; D ambiguous. Germline V lookup: CDR1 GTSNPN, CDR2 SVGIG (reference sequence). Trimming left V 0 bases short and J 7 bases short, with 10 bases between. This CDR3 region has 13 residues. The CDR3 nucleotides read TGTGCCTGGAGTGTAAGTCCACGGCAGCCCCAGCATTTT. The encoded protein is CAWSVSPRQPQHF.

The chain has TRBV5-1 and TRBJ2-1, with 9 bases lining up with TRBD2. V lost 4 bases and J lost 6; bases outside the gene matches: 5. CDR3 length: 14 residues. In germline, CDR1 is SGHRS, CDR2 YFSETQ. CDR3 coding DNA: TGCGCCAGCAGCATTAGCGGGAGTCGCAATGAGCAGTTCTTC. Its protein product is CASSISGSRNEQFF.

The V gene is TRBV6-1, the J gene TRBJ2-2, with TRBD1 identical over 12 bases. Germline V gene data show CDR1 as MNHNS and CDR2 as SASEGT. V shed 2 bases, J shed 2 bases, and the junction held 9 bases outside the gene matches. The CDR3 contains 19 residues. CDR3 amino acids: CASSERIGGQGANTGELFF. The CDR3 DNA is TGTGCCAGCAGTGAACGGATCGGGGGACAGGGGGCTAACACCGGGGAGCTGTTTTTT.

The rearrangement uses TRBV30 and TRBJ2-7; D unclear. Germline CDR1 reads GTSNPN; CDR2 reads SVGIG (reference sequence). This CDR3 has 13 amino acids. V shed 2 bases and J shed 0 bases, with 8 bases lying between them. The CDR3 protein is CAWSSLSSYEQYF. DNA for the CDR3: TGTGCCTGGAGTTCTCTTAGCTCCTACGAGCAGTACTTC.

The rearrangement joins TRBV4-1 to TRBJ2-7, with 12 nucleotides matching TRBD2. Trimming cost V 5 bases and J 0 bases; bases outside gene matches: 11. The CDR3 length is 18 residues. CDR1 and CDR2 (germline): MGHRA, YSYEKL. CDR3 in DNA: TGCGCCAGCAGCTTACGGACTAGCGGGATGACGAACTCCTACGAGCAGTACTTC. Protein: CASSLRTSGMTNSYEQYF.

This sequence joins TRBV2 and TRBJ2-3, with D perhaps matching TRBD1 (6 bases). The V gene's germline CDR1 is SNHLY and CDR2 FYNNEI. The CDR3 sequence is 15 residues long. The V end was cut by 8 bases, the J end by 3 bases, with 18 bases between. CDR3 sequence (DNA): TGTGCCAGCCGCCAACAGGGAATTTTGACAGATACGCAGTATTTT. This encodes CASRQQGILTDTQYF.

This chain connects TRBV5-1 to TRBJ2-1, with unresolved D. Deletions cut 2 bases from V and 7 bases from J, with 7 bases between. The CDR3 contains 12 residues. Germline V gene data show CDR1 as SGHRS and CDR2 as YFSETQ. CDR3 coding DNA: TGCGCCAGCAGCTTATTTCAGAATGAGCAGTTCTTC. Its translation: CASSLFQNEQFF. The entire variable domain, with the rest obtained from reference TRBV5-1 and TRBJ2-1, is as follows: KAGVTQTPRYLIKTRGQQVTLSCSPISGHRSVSWYQQTPGQGLQFLFEYFSETQRNKGNFPGRFSGRQFSNSRSEMNVSTLELGDSALYLCASSLFQNEQFFGPGTRLTVL.

The rearrangement joins TRBV6-5 to TRBJ1-1; D uncertain. This CDR3 spans 13 amino acids. Looked up from germline, CDR1 is MNHEY and CDR2 is SVGAGI. V shed 2 bases and J shed 5 bases, with 9 bases lying between them. In DNA, the CDR3 is TGTGCCAGCAGTTACCGGGAGTGGACTGAAGCTTTCTTT. Amino acids: CASSYREWTEAFF.

This clone was observed a few times. The chain combines TRBV4-1 with TRBJ2-7; 10 positions match TRBD1. This CDR3 contains 16 residues. Germline CDR1 is MGHRA and CDR2 is YSYEKL. Losses at the gene ends were 0 bases for V and 1 base for J; bases not matched to a gene: 3. The chain's CDR3 is CASSQDPGQGSYEQYF. The CDR3 coding sequence is TGCGCCAGCAGCCAAGATCCGGGACAGGGGTCCTACGAGCAGTACTTC.

This chain uses TRBV5-6 with TRBJ1-6; the match to TRBD1 covers 8 bases. Germline V gene lookup returns CDR1 SGHDT and CDR2 YYEEEE. The ends lost 4 bases at V and 8 bases at J; junction bases unmatched: 5. The CDR3 runs to 14 residues. The CDR3 sequence is CASSQTGAHSPLHF. CDR3 coding DNA: TGTGCCAGCAGCCAGACAGGGGCCCATTCACCCCTCCACTTT.

The chain employs TRBV6-6 and TRBJ1-5; 8 nucleotides agree with TRBD1. Germline V gene data show CDR1 as MNHNY and CDR2 as SVGAGI (reference sequence). V trimming: 6 bases; J trimming: 3 bases; junction bases outside the gene matches: 10. CDR3 length: 16 residues. CDR3 residues: CASSPTTGQVNQPQHF. The CDR3 bases are TGTGCCAGCAGCCCAACCACGGGACAGGTCAATCAGCCCCAGCATTTT.

The J gene is TRBJ2-7, the V gene TRBV2; weak D call: TRBD2 (5 bases). The CDR3 is 16 amino acids. CDR1 is SNHLY, CDR2 FYNNEI, per germline. The V and J ends lost 6 bases and 4 bases respectively, with 22 bases between them. The CDR3 region is CASRCPISGEAYEQYF. Written as DNA, the CDR3 is TGTGCCAGCAGATGCCCCATATCCGGGGAAGCTTACGAGCAGTACTTC.

This clone is a singleton in its sample. V is TRBV11-2 and J is TRBJ1-6; possibly TRBD1 for D (5 bases). The CDR3 contains 16 residues. Germline V gives CDR1 SGHAT, CDR2 FQNNGV. Trimming took off 1 base at V and 7 bases at J, with 14 bases between the two ends. The CDR3 bases are TGTGCCAGCAGCTTAGTTGGGGCACAGCGAAATTCACCCCTCCACTTT. Amino acid sequence: CASSLVGAQRNSPLHF.

This clone has a single count. This chain links TRBV11-2 with TRBJ1-6; no clear D gene. CDR3 length equals 16 residues. The germline V gene encodes CDR1 SGHAT and CDR2 FQNNGV. V lost 7 bases and J lost 2, with 15 bases in between. The CDR3 protein is CASTVGKGAYNSPLHF. CDR3 DNA sequence: TGTGCCAGCACTGTGGGGAAGGGAGCCTATAATTCACCCCTCCACTTT.

J is TRBJ2-1 and V is TRBV5-6, with 8 bases aligning to TRBD1. Germline lookup yields CDR1 SGHDT and CDR2 YYEEEE. The CDR3 contains 13 residues. Trimming at V came to 1 base and at J to 8 bases, leaving 2 bases not matched to a gene. CDR3 amino acids: CASSLQGADEQFF. Here the CDR3 DNA reads TGTGCCAGCAGCTTGCAGGGGGCCGATGAGCAGTTCTTC.

J is TRBJ2-1 and V is TRBV28; D is ambiguous. The V gene's germline CDR1 is MDHEN and CDR2 SYDVKM. Trimming removed 4 bases at V and 8 bases at J, with 12 bases between. This CDR3 has 13 residues. The CDR3 loop reads CASSSPSRHEQFF. CDR3 DNA: TGTGCCAGCAGTTCCCCCAGTCGCCATGAGCAGTTCTTC.